The rows below give T cell receptor beta chains drawn from one sample of a study of T cell responses to AZD1222 COVID-19 vaccine. Profiling relied on immunoSEQ multiplex PCR, and the TCRdb table lists in-frame clones only, not all of them. There are some 170,000 clones in the sample; 90% to 95% occur only once, and less than 3% lies in the top ten. Sequencing used peripheral blood, obtained on day 0 of AZD1222 vaccination. These receptors came from an adult in good health. Both conserved end residues are trimmed from each CDR3. Each record gives: V gene, clone size, CDR3 protein. Part of the rows lack a size; the others show once, few, many or a class for expanded clones.

TRBV7-8,few,ASSSTANTGELF
TRBV4-1,.,ASSQEDRGGQPQH
TRBV12-3/TRBV12-4,.,ASSRGRQPQH
TRBV6-5,.,ASSYRPWSSYEQY
TRBV4-2,.,ASSQGAGTEAF
TRBV12-5,.,ASGSPGQGGGYT
TRBV19,.,ASSSGYGMNTEAF
TRBV3-1/TRBV3-2,.,ASSQGGTVQETQY
TRBV3-1/TRBV3-2,.,ASSQVGPGQETQY
TRBV7-9,.,ASRASSSWEQY
TRBV7-8,.,ASSPQGVAAEQF
TRBV14,.,ASSRGTLAKNIQY
TRBV6-5,.,ASSYLDREGGNTIY
TRBV7-9,.,ASTSGGQPYEQY
TRBV25-1,.,ASSEQGRAGGQF
TRBV5-1,.,ASSLVWRELKY
TRBV5-4,.,ASSLGLTGMAGSYNEQF
TRBV2,.,ASSDEGHEQF
TRBV20-1,.,SASLGSYGYT
TRBV19,once,ASSSLGGGELF
TRBV5-6,.,ASSLSANTEAF
TRBV27,once,ASSQRNTEAF
TRBV5-1,.,ASSLGVAGGHGTDTQY
TRBV10-2,.,ASSEGAEQY
TRBV4-1,.,ASSQAGLGQPQH
TRBV24-1,.,ATSGPSGEKQF
TRBV12-3/TRBV12-4,once,ASTLRTGDGYT
TRBV27,.,ASTARGRVDEQF
TRBV7-9,.,ASSSGTDSGNTIY
TRBV2,.,ASSAGSSGANVLT
TRBV9,.,ASSPKSGEGDT
TRBV2,once,ASSAGLAGYNEQF
TRBV5-4,.,ASSSGAGRSSGANVLT
TRBV21-1,.,ASSPSSGGSGNTIY
TRBV6-6,.,ASSPSQASRELF
TRBV5-1,.,ASSLEQDMNTEAF
TRBV6-5,.,ASTDVLIRWY
TRBV5-1,once,ASSPHGPDYGYT
TRBV30,.,AWSKGISSYNEQF
TRBV4-1,.,ASSRGTGVNTEAF
TRBV12-3/TRBV12-4,once,ASKGPKLF
TRBV6-1,.,ASSEGLAGPYEQY
TRBV7-2,.,ASSRTGDYNEQF
TRBV10-2,.,ASSQMNTEAF
TRBV14,.,ASSQDLLRGDWREQPQH
TRBV3-1/TRBV3-2,.,ASSQRQGDQPQH
TRBV29-1,.,SGTKDTNTEAF
TRBV4-2,.,ASSQPTGELF
TRBV24-1,.,ATMRGTNEKLF
TRBV5-4,.,ASSLGGTGEQY
TRBV5-4,.,ASSPDTKISYEQY
TRBV10-3,.,AVPEAYGYT
TRBV19,once,ASNGVNTEAF
TRBV9,.,ASSVGISRDEQY
TRBV19,.,ASSIGWRSYNEQF